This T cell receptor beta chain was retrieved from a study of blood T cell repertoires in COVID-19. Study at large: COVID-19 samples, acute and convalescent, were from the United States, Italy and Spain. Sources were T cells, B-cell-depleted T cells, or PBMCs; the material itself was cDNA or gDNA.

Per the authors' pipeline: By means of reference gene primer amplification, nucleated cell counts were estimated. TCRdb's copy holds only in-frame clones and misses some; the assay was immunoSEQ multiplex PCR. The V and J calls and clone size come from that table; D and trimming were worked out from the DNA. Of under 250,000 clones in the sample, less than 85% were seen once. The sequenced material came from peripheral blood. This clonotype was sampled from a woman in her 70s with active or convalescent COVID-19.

CDR3 DNA: TGTGCCAGCAGCTTGGCTATCACCCACTATGGCTACACCTTC. Translation: CASSLAITHYGYTF. The chain combines TRBV5-5 with TRBJ1-2; unclear D gene. From germline, CDR1 is SGHKS and CDR2 YYEKEE (reference sequence). V was trimmed by 0 bases and J by 3 bases, leaving 9 bases between them. CDR3 length: 14 residues.